This note documents a single T cell receptor beta chain sequence. No antigen is known for it. This entry comes from a study of T cell repertoires in cytomegalovirus infection. About the research overall: Peptides in the study included HLA-C-restricted and HLA-B-restricted CMV epitopes.

TCRdb re-derived calls from the reads in MiXCR, one entry per CDR3 protein. The data contain around 360,000 distinct CDR3 sequences, around a third of them singletons. General study findings and limits: The ex vivo response showed dominance by HLA-C-restricted CMV-specific TCR beta clonotypes. People with CMV and the relevant HLA were identified by cumulative public TCR beta family frequency.

The CDR3 extends over 13 amino acids. V was clipped by 4 bases and J by 5 bases, with 14 bases between them. The germline V gene encodes CDR1 DFQATT and CDR2 SNEGSKA (reference sequence). This sequence was found in a human donor in good health (CMV status not recorded). Some clones in this sample may be carry-over from other donors' samples. The V call is TRBV20-1, the J call TRBJ1-2, with D maybe TRBD1 (6 bases). This specimen was cultured PBMCs, taken from culture after CMV antigen stimulation. In nucleotides, the CDR3 is TGCAGTGCTACCCTACGGGGGGCGTATGGCTACACCTTC. It codes for CSATLRGAYGYTF.